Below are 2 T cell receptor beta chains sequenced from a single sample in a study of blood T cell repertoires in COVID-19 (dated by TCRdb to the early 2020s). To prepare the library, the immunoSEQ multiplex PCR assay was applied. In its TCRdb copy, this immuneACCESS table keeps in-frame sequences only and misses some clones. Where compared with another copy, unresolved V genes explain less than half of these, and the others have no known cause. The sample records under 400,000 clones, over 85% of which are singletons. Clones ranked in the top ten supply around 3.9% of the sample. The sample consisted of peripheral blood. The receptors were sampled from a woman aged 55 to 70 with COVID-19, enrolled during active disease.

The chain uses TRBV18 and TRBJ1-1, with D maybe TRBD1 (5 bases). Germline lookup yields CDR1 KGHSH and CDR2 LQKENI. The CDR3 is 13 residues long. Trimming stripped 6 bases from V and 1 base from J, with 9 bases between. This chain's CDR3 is CASSQGQNTEAFF. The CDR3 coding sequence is TGTGCCAGCTCGCAGGGTCAGAACACTGAAGCTTTCTTT.

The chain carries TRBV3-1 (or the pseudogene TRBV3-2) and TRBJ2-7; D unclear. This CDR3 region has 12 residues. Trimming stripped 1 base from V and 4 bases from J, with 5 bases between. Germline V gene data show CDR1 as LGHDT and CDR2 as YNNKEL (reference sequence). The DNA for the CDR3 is TGTGCCAGCAGCCAAGTGTCGTACGAGCAGTACTTC. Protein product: CASSQVSYEQYF.